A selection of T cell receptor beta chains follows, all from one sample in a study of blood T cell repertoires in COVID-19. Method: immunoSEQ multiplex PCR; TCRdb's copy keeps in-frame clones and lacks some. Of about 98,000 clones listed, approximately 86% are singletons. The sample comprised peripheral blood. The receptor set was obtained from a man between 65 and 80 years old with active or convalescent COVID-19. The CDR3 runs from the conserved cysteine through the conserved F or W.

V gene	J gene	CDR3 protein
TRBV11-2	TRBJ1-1	CASSFGTVLEAFF
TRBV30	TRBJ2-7	CAWRPRDRGEQYF
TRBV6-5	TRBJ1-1	CASSLDGEGEAFF
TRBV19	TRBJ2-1	CASKARGSTYNEQFF
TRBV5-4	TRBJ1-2	CASRPQGAEGYTF
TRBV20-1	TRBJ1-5	CSASKPTGDNQPQHF
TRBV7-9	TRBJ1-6	CASSLSHYNSPLHF
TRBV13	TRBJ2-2	CASRAERARDTGELFF
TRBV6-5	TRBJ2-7	CASSPPGGYEQYF
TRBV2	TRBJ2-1	CASSDGTFNEQFF
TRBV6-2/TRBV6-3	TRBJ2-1	CASSRLDNEQFF
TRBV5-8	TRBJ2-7	CASRRGLASEQYF
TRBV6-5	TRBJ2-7	CASRAGTGVHEQYF
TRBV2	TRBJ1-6	CASIVGAENSPLHF
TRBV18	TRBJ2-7	CASSQNRGDKQYF
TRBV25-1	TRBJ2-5	CASSEGARETQYF
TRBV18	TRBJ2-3	CASSPPKGAWTDTQYF
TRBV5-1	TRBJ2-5	CASSGGALQETQYF
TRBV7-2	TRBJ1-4	CASSLRQGNEKLFF
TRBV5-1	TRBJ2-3	CASSFTSGEADTQYF
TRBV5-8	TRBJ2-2	CASSFRLAGSGELFF
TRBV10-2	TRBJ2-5	CASTNSGGMETQYF
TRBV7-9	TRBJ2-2	CASSPYRAGGELFF
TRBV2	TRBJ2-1	CASRTTRGGYNEQFF
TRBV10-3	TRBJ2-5	CAISEATGGQETQYF
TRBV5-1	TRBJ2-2	CATETANTGELFF